Reported below is one T cell receptor (beta chain). From germline, CDR1 is SEHNR and CDR2 FQNEAQ (reference sequence). The CDR3 is 16 amino acids. The trim removed 5 bases at V and 7 bases at J, leaving 14 bases unmatched. The entry originates in a study of blood T cell repertoires in COVID-19. Original processing notes: Reference gene primers were amplified, and this amplification served to estimate nucleated cell counts. Produced via immunoSEQ multiplex PCR; TCRdb's table is partial and in-frame only. V, J and clone size reflect that table, while D and trimming were determined from the DNA. In the table there are around 99,000 clones, around 82% of which are singletons.

The sample consisted of peripheral blood. The V call is TRBV7-9, the J call TRBJ1-2; TRBD1 matches 9 bases. The sequence came from a human donor in a cohort sampled during active or convalescent COVID-19. The CDR3 DNA is TGTGCCAGCAGCCCGACTCCGGGACAGGGAGGTCGTGGCTACACCTTC. It codes for CASSPTPGQGGRGYTF. Based on the CDR3 plus reference TRBV7-9 and TRBJ1-2, the full variable domain is DTGVSQNPRHKITKRGQNVTFRCDPISEHNRLYWYRQTLGQGPEFLTYFQNEAQLEKSRLLSDRFSAERPKGSFSTLEIQRTEQGDSAMYLCASSPTPGQGGRGYTFGSGTRLTVV.